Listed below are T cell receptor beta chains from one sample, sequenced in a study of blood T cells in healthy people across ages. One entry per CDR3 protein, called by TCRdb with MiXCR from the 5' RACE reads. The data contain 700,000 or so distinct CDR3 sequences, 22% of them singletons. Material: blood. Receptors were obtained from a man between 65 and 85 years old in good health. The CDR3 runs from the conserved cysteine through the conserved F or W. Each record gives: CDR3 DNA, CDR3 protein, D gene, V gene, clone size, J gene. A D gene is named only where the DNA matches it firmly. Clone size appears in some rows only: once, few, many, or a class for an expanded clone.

TGCAGCGTTTTAGGCCCCTGGGCTAGTTATGGCTACACCTTC	CSVLGPWASYGYTF	-	TRBV29-1	-	TRBJ1-2
TGTGCCAGCAGCTTAGGCTCCCATTGGCCCCAGCATTTT	CASSLGSHWPQHF	-	TRBV5-6	-	TRBJ1-5
TGCGCCAGCAGCTTGGAGGGCCCCCCGAACACTGAAGCTTTCTTT	CASSLEGPPNTEAFF	-	TRBV5-1	few	TRBJ1-1
TGTGCCAGCACCTCGGGACAGGGATATAATTCACCCCTCCACTTT	CASTSGQGYNSPLHF	TRBD1	TRBV12-3/TRBV12-4	few	TRBJ1-6
TGCAGTGCTGGACTGGCCGACAGAAGTGGGCAGTATTTT	CSAGLADRSGQYF	-	TRBV20-1	-	TRBJ2-3
TGCAGTGGGGCGACAGCAAAAGAGACCCAGCACTTC	CSGATAKETQHF	-	TRBV29-1	few	TRBJ2-5
TGCAGCGTCCCTGGGACTAGCGGGAGGGTTCGCGGGGAGACCCAGTACTTC	CSVPGTSGRVRGETQYF	TRBD2	TRBV29-1	few	TRBJ2-5
TGCAGCGTTGGGGAAATCACCGGGGAGCTGTTTTTT	CSVGEITGELFF	-	TRBV29-1	few	TRBJ2-2
TGCAGTGCAAAGGACAGCACCCATCAGCCCCAGCATTTT	CSAKDSTHQPQHF	-	TRBV20-1	few	TRBJ1-5
TGTGCCAGCAGCTTAGGTCCCGGACAGGATCCCCAAGAGACCCAGTACTTC	CASSLGPGQDPQETQYF	TRBD1	TRBV11-2	-	TRBJ2-5
TGTGCCAGCAGAGGACAGGGTGGGAGCTATGGCTACACCTTC	CASRGQGGSYGYTF	TRBD1	TRBV12-3/TRBV12-4	few	TRBJ1-2
TGTGCCAGCAGCAAGCAGGGACAGGTGAACACTGAAGCTTTCTTT	CASSKQGQVNTEAFF	TRBD1	TRBV7-9	few	TRBJ1-1
TGCAGTGCTGGTGGACTCCAGGGCACAGATACGCAGTATTTT	CSAGGLQGTDTQYF	-	TRBV20-1	-	TRBJ2-3
TGTGCCAGCACCCCTGTGGGCTTGTACGTCTACGAGCAGTACTTC	CASTPVGLYVYEQYF	-	TRBV28	-	TRBJ2-7
TGTGCCAGCAGCGGACTAGCGGGGGGCCCAAGATCCTACGAGCAGTACTTC	CASSGLAGGPRSYEQYF	TRBD2	TRBV2	-	TRBJ2-7
TGTGCCAGCAGCTCCACAGGGGGCCGTGGCTACACCTTC	CASSSTGGRGYTF	TRBD1	TRBV7-9	many	TRBJ1-2
TGTGCCAGCAGACCACCACAGAGTACGCAGTATTTT	CASRPPQSTQYF	-	TRBV12-3/TRBV12-4	-	TRBJ2-3
TGTGCCAGCAGAGACGGACAGGGAGTGAAGAACGAGCAGTACTTC	CASRDGQGVKNEQYF	TRBD1	TRBV12-3/TRBV12-4	-	TRBJ2-7
TGCAGCGCTCGGGGTTATAGTGACTATGGCTACACCTTC	CSARGYSDYGYTF	-	TRBV29-1	-	TRBJ1-2
TGTGCCAGCAGATCGATAGGGAGGGGCTACACCTTC	CASRSIGRGYTF	-	TRBV7-9	-	TRBJ1-2
TGCAGCGGGGGAACTGGGGAAAAACTGTTTTTT	CSGGTGEKLFF	-	TRBV29-1	few	TRBJ1-4
TGTGCCTGGGCCCTGGGACAGGTCGGCTACACCTTC	CAWALGQVGYTF	TRBD1	TRBV30	-	TRBJ1-2
TGTGCCAGCTCAAAAGGGACATACGTTTCTAGCACAGATACGCAGTATTTT	CASSKGTYVSSTDTQYF	-	TRBV18	few	TRBJ2-3
TGTGCCAGCAGCGTCACACCCCAAGAGACCCAGTACTTC	CASSVTPQETQYF	-	TRBV5-5	-	TRBJ2-5
TGCGCCAGCAGCGATCGCACAGACCTGAACCCTGAAGCTTTCTTT	CASSDRTDLNPEAFF	-	TRBV5-1	-	TRBJ1-1
TGTGCCAGCAGCCCCGGGACGGCGACTGAAGCTTTCTTT	CASSPGTATEAFF	-	TRBV6-6	-	TRBJ1-1
TGTGCCAGCAGTTTGTCCCCGAATGGAAACACCATATATTTT	CASSLSPNGNTIYF	-	TRBV12-3/TRBV12-4	-	TRBJ1-3
TGCAGTGCGGGGACAGGGAGGGCCTACGAGCAGTACTTC	CSAGTGRAYEQYF	TRBD1	TRBV20-1	-	TRBJ2-7
TGTGCCAGCAGTCTCCGGGAGGGGGCTCGGTACGAGCAGTACTTC	CASSLREGARYEQYF	-	TRBV27	few	TRBJ2-7
TGCAGTGCTAGAGACAGGGGTGGAGAGACCCAGTACTTC	CSARDRGGETQYF	-	TRBV20-1	-	TRBJ2-5
TGCAGCGCAGGACTCGAATTCCTGACCTACGAGCAGTACTTC	CSAGLEFLTYEQYF	-	TRBV29-1	many	TRBJ2-7
TGTGCCAGCAGTTTTCCCGGGACAGGGGAAACTGAAGCTTTCTTT	CASSFPGTGETEAFF	TRBD1	TRBV28	-	TRBJ1-1
TGTGCCAGCAGCTTATATGCAGGTCCTACCAAAAACATTCAGTACTTC	CASSLYAGPTKNIQYF	-	TRBV7-2	many	TRBJ2-4
TGCGCCAGCAGCCAAGGGTCCCCTACGGGGGGGAAAGATACGCAGTATTTT	CASSQGSPTGGKDTQYF	TRBD2	TRBV4-1	few	TRBJ2-3
TGTGCCAGCAGCTTAGAACAGGGTACGATGGACTTC	CASSLEQGTMDF	-	TRBV7-9	-	TRBJ2-4
TGTGCCAGCAGTGACGGGGGCCCATCCACTCCATACAATGAGCAGTTCTTC	CASSDGGPSTPYNEQFF	-	TRBV2	-	TRBJ2-1
TGCAGTGCTCGGTATGGACAGTACCAAGAGACCCAGTACTTC	CSARYGQYQETQYF	-	TRBV20-1	-	TRBJ2-5
TGCAGTGCTAGTATAGCCGCAGATACGCAGTATTTT	CSASIAADTQYF	-	TRBV20-1	few	TRBJ2-3
TGTGCCAGTAGGGGCACACAGGGGGATGCAACTAATGAAAAACTGTTTTTT	CASRGTQGDATNEKLFF	TRBD1	TRBV19	few	TRBJ1-4
TGTGCCAGCAGCCCGGCGAATAATGACCCCTACGAGCAGTACTTC	CASSPANNDPYEQYF	-	TRBV9	-	TRBJ2-7
TGTGCCAGCAGTAGGGACGGGACCTTGTATGAAAAACTGTTTTTT	CASSRDGTLYEKLFF	-	TRBV12-3/TRBV12-4	few	TRBJ1-4
TGTGCCACCTCTTCTGGAAGGGATCTCCACGAGCAGTACTTC	CATSSGRDLHEQYF	-	TRBV7-9	-	TRBJ2-7
TGTGCCAGCAGTTCCCAGGGCAGGGGACGAGGCGGAAAACTGTTTTTT	CASSSQGRGRGGKLFF	-	TRBV28	-	TRBJ1-4
TGTGCCAGCAGTCCTCCGGGACAGGGCAGGAACGAGCAGTACTTC	CASSPPGQGRNEQYF	TRBD1	TRBV28	few	TRBJ2-7
TGTGCCAGCAGTTTATTAGGGGGCTCCGGGGAGCTGTTTTTT	CASSLLGGSGELFF	TRBD1	TRBV28	once	TRBJ2-2
TGCAGTGCTAGTAGGCGGGCCGGCACAGATACGCAGTATTTT	CSASRRAGTDTQYF	-	TRBV20-1	many	TRBJ2-3
TGTGCCAGCAGTTCACGAGGACAGGGGGGAGCTTTCTTT	CASSSRGQGGAFF	TRBD1	TRBV6-5	few	TRBJ1-1
TGTGCCAGCAACTGGGGGATAAGCGGGAGCCAAGCAGATACGCAGTATTTT	CASNWGISGSQADTQYF	TRBD2	TRBV6-1	-	TRBJ2-3
TGTGCCAGCAGCCAAGAACGGACAGGGAGACGGCGGCACGCAACTAATGAAAAACTGTTTTTT	CASSQERTGRRRHATNEKLFF	TRBD1	TRBV3-1	-	TRBJ1-4
TGTGCCAGCAGCCCGCTTACAAAATACAATGAGCAGTTCTTC	CASSPLTKYNEQFF	-	TRBV11-2	few	TRBJ2-1
TGTGCCAGCAGTTTAACGGGAAGGGGGTCTTATCAGCCCCAGCATTTT	CASSLTGRGSYQPQHF	-	TRBV28	-	TRBJ1-5
TGCGCCAGCAGTGATGGTAGCGGGGGAACCAATGAGCAGTTCTTC	CASSDGSGGTNEQFF	TRBD2	TRBV10-1	-	TRBJ2-1
TGCAGTGCTAGCCCTGGAAACACCATATATTTT	CSASPGNTIYF	-	TRBV20-1	few	TRBJ1-3
TGTGCCAGCAGTGGGGGGTTGTGGGGTGAGCAGTTCTTC	CASSGGLWGEQFF	-	TRBV27	-	TRBJ2-1
TGCAGTGCTAGAGTCATGGACAGGGTAGATGGCTACACCTTC	CSARVMDRVDGYTF	TRBD1	TRBV20-1	-	TRBJ1-2
TGCAGTGCTAGAGAGGGGCCCTACGAGCAGTACTTC	CSAREGPYEQYF	-	TRBV20-1	-	TRBJ2-7